Sequencing of this T cell receptor (beta chain) was carried out in a study of control samples from healthy donors and cancer patients. V was cut by 3 bases and J by 3 bases, with 13 bases left in between. This CDR3 has 15 residues. The germline gives CDR1 SGHNT, CDR2 YYREEE (reference sequence). Repertoires were generated with immunoSEQ multiplex PCR, while TCRdb's copy carries only in-frame clones and drops some. The repertoire holds around 170,000 clones, around 88% seen once, with approximately 4.9% in the top ten. In its sample, this clone was seen once. The source material was blood. This chain links TRBV5-4 with TRBJ2-1, with D possibly being TRBD1 (5 bases). This receptor was obtained from a woman aged 30 to 39 in good health. The CDR3 DNA is TGTGCCAGCAGCTGGCAGACAGCAGTCTACAATGAGCAGTTCTTC. Translating gives CASSWQTAVYNEQFF.